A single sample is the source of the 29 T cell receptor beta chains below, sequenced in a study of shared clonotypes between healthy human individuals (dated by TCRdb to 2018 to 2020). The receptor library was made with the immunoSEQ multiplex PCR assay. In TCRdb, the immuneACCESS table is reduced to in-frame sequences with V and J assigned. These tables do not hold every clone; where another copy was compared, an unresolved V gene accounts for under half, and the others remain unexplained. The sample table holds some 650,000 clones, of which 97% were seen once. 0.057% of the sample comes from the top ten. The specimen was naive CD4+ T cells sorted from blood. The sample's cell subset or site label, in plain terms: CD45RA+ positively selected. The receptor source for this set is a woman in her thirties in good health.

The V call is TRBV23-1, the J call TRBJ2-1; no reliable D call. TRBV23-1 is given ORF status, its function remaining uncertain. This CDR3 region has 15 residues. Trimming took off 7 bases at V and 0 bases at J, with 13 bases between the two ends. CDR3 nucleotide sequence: TGCGCCAGCACCCAAGGGCCTAGCTCCTACAATGAGCAGTTCTTC. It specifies CASTQGPSSYNEQFF.

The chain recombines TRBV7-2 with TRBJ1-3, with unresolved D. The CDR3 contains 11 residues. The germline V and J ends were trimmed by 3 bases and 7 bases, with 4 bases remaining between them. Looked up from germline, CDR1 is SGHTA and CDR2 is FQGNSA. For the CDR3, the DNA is TGTGCCAGCAGCTTCCTTAACACCATATATTTT. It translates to CASSFLNTIYF.

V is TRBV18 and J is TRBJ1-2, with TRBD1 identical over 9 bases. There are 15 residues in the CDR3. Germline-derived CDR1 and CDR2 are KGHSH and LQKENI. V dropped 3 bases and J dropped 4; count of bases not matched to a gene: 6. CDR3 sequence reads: CASSPTGGAAYGYTF. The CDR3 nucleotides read TGTGCCAGCTCACCTACAGGGGGCGCAGCCTATGGCTACACCTTC.

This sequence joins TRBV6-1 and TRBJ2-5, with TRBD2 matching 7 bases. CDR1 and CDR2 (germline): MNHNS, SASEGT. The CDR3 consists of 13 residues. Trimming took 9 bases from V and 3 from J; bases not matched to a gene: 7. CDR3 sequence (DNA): TGTGCCAGTCGGGACGGGGGGAAAGAGACCCAGTACTTC. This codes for CASRDGGKETQYF.

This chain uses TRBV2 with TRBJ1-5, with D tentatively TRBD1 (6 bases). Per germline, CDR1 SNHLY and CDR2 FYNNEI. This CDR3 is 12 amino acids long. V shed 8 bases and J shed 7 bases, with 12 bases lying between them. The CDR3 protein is CASGTGPQPQHF. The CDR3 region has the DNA TGTGCCAGCGGTACAGGGCCCCAGCCCCAGCATTTT.

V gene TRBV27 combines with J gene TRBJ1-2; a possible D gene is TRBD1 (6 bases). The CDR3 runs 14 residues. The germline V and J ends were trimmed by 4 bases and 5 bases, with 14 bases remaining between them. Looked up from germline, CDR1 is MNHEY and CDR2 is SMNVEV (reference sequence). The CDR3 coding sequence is TGTGCCAGCAGTTGGGGGGCTTTTTCGTATGGCTACACCTTC. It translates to CASSWGAFSYGYTF.

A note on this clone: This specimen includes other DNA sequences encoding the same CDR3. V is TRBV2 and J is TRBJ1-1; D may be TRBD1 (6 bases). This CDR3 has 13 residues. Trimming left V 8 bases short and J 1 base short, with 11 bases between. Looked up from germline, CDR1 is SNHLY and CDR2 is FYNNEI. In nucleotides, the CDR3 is TGTGCCAGCTCGGAACAGGGGAACACTGAAGCTTTCTTT. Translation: CASSEQGNTEAFF.

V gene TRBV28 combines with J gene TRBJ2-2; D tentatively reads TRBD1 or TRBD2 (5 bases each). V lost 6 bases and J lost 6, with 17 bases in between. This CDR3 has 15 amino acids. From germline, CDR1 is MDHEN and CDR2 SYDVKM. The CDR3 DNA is TGTGCCAGCAGACCTGGGACCTTAGGGGCCGGGGAGCTGTTTTTT. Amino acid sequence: CASRPGTLGAGELFF.

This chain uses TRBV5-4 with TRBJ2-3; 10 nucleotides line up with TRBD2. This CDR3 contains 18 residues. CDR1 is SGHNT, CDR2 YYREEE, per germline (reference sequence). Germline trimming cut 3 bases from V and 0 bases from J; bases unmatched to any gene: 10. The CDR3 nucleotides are TGTGCCAGCAGCTGGAAGACTAAGACTAGCGGGAGCACAGATACGCAGTATTTT. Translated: CASSWKTKTSGSTDTQYF.

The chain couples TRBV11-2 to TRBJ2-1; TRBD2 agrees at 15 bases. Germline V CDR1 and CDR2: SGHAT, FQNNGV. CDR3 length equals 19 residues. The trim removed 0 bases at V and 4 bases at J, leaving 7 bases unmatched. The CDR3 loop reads CASSLDGTSGRSTYNEQFF. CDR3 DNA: TGTGCCAGCAGCTTAGATGGGACTAGCGGGAGGAGTACGTACAATGAGCAGTTCTTC.

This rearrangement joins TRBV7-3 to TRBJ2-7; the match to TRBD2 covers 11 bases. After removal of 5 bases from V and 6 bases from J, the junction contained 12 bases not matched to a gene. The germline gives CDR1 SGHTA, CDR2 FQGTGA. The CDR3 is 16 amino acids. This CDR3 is CASSPALAGGFREQYF. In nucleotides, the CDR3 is TGTGCCAGCAGCCCAGCCCTAGCGGGAGGTTTTCGCGAGCAGTACTTC.

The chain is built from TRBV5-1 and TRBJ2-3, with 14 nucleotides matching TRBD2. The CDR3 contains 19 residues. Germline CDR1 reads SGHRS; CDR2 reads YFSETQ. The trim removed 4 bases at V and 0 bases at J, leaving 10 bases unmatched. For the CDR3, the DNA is TGCGCCAGCAGCATGCCGGGACTAGCGGGAGAGATAAGCACAGATACGCAGTATTTT. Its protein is CASSMPGLAGEISTDTQYF.

In nucleotides, the CDR3 is TGTGCCAGCAGCCCGCGGAGAGACAGGGGGCTTTCACCCCTCCACTTT. It yields the protein CASSPRRDRGLSPLHF. The V gene is TRBV7-8, the J gene TRBJ1-6; 10 positions agree with TRBD1. Germline-derived CDR1 and CDR2 are SGHVS and FQNEAQ. Trimming cost V 5 bases and J 9 bases; bases outside gene matches: 10. This CDR3 contains 16 residues.

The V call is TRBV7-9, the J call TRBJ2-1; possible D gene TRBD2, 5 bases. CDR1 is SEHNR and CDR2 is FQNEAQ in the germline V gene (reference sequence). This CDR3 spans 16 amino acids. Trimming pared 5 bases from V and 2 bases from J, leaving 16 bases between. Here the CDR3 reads CASSRGGGRAYNEQFF. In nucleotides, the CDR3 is TGTGCCAGCAGCCGAGGAGGAGGCCGGGCCTACAATGAGCAGTTCTTC.

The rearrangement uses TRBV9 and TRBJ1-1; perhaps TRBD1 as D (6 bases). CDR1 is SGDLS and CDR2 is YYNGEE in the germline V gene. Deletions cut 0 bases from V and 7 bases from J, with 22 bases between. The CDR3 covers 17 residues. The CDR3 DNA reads TGTGCCAGCAGCGTAGATATGGATATCCAGGGGTGGGGTGAAGCTTTCTTT. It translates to CASSVDMDIQGWGEAFF.

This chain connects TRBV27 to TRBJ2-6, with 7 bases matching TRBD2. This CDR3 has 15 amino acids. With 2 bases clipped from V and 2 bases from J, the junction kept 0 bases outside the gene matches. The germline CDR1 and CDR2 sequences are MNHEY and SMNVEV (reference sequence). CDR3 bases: TGTGCCAGCAGTTTACGGGGGGCTGGGGCCAACGTCCTGACTTTC. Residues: CASSLRGAGANVLTF.

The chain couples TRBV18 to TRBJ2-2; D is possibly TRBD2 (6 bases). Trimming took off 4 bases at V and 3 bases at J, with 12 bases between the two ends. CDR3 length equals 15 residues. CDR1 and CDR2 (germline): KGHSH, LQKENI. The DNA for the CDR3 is TGTGCCAGCTCACTGTTAGCGGAGGACACCGGGGAGCTGTTTTTT. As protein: CASSLLAEDTGELFF.

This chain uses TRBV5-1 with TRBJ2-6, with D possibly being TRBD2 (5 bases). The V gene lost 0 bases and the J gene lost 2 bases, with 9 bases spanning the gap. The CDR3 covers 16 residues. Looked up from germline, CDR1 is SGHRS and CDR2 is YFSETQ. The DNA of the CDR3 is TGCGCCAGCAGCTTGGGGGGAGTTGCTGGGGCCAACGTCCTGACTTTC. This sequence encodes CASSLGGVAGANVLTF.

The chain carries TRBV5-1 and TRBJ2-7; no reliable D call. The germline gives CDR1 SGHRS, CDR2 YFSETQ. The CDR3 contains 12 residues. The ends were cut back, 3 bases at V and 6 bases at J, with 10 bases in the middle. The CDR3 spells CASSSYRGEQYF. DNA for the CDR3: TGCGCCAGCAGCTCCTACCGAGGCGAGCAGTACTTC.

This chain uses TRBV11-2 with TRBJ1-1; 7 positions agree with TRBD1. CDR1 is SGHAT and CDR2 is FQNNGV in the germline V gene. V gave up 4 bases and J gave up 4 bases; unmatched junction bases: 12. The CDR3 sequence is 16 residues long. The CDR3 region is CASSSRTGLLSTEAFF. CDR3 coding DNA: TGTGCCAGCAGCTCCCGGACAGGCCTCTTGAGCACTGAAGCTTTCTTT.

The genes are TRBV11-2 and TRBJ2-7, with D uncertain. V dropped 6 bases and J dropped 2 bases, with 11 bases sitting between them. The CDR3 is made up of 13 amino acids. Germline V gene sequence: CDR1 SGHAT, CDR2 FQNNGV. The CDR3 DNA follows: TGTGCCAGCAGTCGCAGTGGGCCCTACGAGCAGTACTTC. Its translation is CASSRSGPYEQYF.

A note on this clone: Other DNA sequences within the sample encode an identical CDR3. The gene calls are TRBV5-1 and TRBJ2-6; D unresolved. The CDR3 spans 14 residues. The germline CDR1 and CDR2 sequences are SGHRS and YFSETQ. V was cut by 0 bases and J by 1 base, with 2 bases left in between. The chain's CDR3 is CASSLGSGANVLTF. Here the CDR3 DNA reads TGCGCCAGCAGCTTGGGTTCTGGGGCCAACGTCCTGACTTTC.

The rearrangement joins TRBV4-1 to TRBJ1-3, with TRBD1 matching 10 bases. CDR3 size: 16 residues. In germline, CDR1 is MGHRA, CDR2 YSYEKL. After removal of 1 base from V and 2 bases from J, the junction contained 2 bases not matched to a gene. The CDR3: CASSQGQGAPGNTIYF. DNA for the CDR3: TGCGCCAGCAGCCAAGGACAGGGGGCTCCTGGAAACACCATATATTTT.

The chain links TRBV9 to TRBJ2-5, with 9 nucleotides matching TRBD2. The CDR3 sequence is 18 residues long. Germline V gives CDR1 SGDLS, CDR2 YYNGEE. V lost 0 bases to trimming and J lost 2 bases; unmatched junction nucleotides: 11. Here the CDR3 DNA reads TGTGCCAGCAGCGTAGGGGCTAGCGGGACCTTGGGGCAAGAGACCCAGTACTTC. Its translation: CASSVGASGTLGQETQYF.

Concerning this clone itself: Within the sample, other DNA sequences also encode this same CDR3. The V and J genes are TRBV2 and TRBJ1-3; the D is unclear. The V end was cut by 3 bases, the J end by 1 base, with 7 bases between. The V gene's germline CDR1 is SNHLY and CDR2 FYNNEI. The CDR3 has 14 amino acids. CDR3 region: CASSDRGSGNTIYF. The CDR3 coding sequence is TGTGCCAGCAGTGATCGAGGGTCTGGAAACACCATATATTTT.

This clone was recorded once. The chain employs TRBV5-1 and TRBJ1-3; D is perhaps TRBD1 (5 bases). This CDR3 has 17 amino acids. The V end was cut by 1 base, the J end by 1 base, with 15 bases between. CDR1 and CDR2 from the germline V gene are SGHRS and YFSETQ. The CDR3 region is CASSLLGQSLSGNTIYF. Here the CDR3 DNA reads TGCGCCAGCAGCTTGTTGGGGCAGTCTCTTTCTGGAAACACCATATATTTT. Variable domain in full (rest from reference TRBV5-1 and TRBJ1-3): KAGVTQTPRYLIKTRGQQVTLSCSPISGHRSVSWYQQTPGQGLQFLFEYFSETQRNKGNFPGRFSGRQFSNSRSEMNVSTLELGDSALYLCASSLLGQSLSGNTIYFGEGSWLTVV.

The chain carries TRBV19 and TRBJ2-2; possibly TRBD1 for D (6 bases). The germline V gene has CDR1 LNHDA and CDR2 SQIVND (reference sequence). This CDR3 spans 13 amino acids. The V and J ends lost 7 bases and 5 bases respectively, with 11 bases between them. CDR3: CASTRRGTGELFF. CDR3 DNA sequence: TGTGCCAGTACCCGAAGGGGGACCGGGGAGCTGTTTTTT. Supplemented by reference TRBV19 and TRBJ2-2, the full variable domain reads DGGITQSPKYLFRKEGQNVTLSCEQNLNHDAMYWYRQDPGQGLRLIYYSQIVNDFQKGDIAEGYSVSREKKESFPLTVTSAQKNPTAFYLCASTRRGTGELFFGEGSRLTVL.

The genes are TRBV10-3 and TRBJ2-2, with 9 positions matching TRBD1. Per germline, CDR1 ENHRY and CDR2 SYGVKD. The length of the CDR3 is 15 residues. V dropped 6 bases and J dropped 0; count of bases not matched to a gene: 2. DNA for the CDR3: TGTGCCATCAGCAGGACAGGGGCGAACACCGGGGAGCTGTTTTTT. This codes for CAISRTGANTGELFF.

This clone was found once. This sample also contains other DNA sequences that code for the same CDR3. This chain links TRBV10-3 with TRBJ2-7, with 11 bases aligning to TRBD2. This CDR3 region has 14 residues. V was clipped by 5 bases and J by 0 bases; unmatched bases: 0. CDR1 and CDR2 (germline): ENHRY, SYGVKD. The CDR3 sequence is CAISTSGSSYEQYF. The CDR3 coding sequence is TGTGCCATCAGTACTAGCGGGAGCTCCTACGAGCAGTACTTC.